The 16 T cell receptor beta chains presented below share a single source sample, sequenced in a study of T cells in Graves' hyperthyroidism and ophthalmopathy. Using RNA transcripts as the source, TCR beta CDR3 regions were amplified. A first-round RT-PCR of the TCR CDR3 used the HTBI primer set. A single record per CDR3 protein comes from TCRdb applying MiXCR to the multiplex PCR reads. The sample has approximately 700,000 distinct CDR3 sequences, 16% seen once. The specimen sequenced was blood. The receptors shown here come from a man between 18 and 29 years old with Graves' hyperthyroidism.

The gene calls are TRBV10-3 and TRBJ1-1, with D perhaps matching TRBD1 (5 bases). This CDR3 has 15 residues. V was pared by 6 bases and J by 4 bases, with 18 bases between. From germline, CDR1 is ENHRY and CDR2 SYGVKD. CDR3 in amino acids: CAISWDFYPSTEAFF. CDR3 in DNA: TGTGCCATCAGCTGGGACTTCTACCCAAGCACTGAAGCTTTCTTT.

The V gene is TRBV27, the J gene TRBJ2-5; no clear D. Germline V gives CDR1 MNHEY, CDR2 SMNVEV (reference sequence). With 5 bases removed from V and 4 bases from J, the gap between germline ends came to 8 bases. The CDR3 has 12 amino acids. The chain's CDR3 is CASSAIGETQYF. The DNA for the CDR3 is TGTGCCAGCAGTGCGATCGGAGAGACCCAGTACTTC.

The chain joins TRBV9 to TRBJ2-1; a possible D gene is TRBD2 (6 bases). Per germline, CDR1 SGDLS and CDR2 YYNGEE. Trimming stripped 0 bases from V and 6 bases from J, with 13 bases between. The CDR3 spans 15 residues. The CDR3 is CASSVAEGRGNEQFF. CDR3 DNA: TGTGCCAGCAGCGTAGCGGAGGGCCGTGGCAATGAGCAGTTCTTC.

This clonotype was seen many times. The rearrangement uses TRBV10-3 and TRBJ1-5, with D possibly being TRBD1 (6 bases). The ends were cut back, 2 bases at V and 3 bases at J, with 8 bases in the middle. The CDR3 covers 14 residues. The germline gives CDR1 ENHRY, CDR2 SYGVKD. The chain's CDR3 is CAISERQVNQPQHF. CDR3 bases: TGTGCCATCAGTGAGCGACAGGTCAATCAGCCCCAGCATTTT.

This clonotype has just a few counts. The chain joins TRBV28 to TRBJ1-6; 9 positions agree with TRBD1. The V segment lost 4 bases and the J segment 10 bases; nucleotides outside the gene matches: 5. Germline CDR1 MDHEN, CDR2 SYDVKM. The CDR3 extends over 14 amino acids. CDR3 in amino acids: CASSSWTGASPLHF. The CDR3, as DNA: TGTGCCAGCAGTTCTTGGACAGGGGCATCACCCCTCCACTTT. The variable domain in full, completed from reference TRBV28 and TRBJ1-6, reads DVKVTQSSRYLVKRTGEKVFLECVQDMDHENMFWYRQDPGLGLRLIYFSYDVKMKEKGDIPEGYSVSREKKERFSLILESASTNQTSMYLCASSSWTGASPLHFGNGTRLTVT.

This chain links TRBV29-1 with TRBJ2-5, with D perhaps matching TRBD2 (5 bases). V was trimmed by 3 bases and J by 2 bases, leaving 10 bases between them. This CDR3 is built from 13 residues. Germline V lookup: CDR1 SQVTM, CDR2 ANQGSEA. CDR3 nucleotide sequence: TGCAGCGTTGACCCCGGGATACAAGAGACCCAGTACTTC. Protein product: CSVDPGIQETQYF. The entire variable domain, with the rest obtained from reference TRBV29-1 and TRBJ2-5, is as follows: SAVISQKPSRDICQRGTSLTIQCQVDSQVTMMFWYRQQPGQSLTLIATANQGSEATYESGFVIDKFPISRPNLTFSTLTVSNMSPEDSSIYLCSVDPGIQETQYFGPGTRLLVL.

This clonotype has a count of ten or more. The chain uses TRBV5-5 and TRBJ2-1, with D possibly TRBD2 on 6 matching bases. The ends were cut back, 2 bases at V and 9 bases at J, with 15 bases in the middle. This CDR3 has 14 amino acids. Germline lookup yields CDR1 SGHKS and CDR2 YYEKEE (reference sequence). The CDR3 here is CASSFRDWHIEQFF. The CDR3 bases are TGTGCCAGCAGCTTTAGGGACTGGCACATTGAGCAGTTCTTC.

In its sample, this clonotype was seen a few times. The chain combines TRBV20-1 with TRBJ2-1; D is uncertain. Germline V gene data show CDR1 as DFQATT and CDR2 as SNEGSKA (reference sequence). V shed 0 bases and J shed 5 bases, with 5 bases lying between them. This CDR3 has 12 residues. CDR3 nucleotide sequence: TGCAGTGCTAGAGAGGCGGACAATGAGCAGTTCTTC. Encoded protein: CSAREADNEQFF.

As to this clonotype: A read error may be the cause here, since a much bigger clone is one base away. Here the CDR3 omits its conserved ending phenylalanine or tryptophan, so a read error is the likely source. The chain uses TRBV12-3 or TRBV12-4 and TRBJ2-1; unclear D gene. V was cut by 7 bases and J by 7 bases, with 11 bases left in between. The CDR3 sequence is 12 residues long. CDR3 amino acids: CASTSAGNEQFL. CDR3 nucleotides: TGTGCCAGCACCTCCGCTGGGAATGAGCAGTTCCTC.

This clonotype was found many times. The CDR3 DNA reads as TGTGCCAGCAGCGTAGAGGGGGAGACCCAGTACTTC. Translated: CASSVEGETQYF. This chain joins TRBV9 and TRBJ2-5, with a tentative D call TRBD1 (5 bases). This CDR3 has 12 amino acids. Germline V gives CDR1 SGDLS, CDR2 YYNGEE. Trimming took 0 bases from V and 5 from J, leaving 5 bases between them.

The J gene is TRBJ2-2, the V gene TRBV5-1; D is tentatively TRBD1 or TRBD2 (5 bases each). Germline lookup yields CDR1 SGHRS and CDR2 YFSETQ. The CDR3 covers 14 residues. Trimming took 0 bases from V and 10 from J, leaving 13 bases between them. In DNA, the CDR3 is TGCGCCAGCAGCTTGGGTGTTGGGGACGAGGAGCTGTTTTTT. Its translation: CASSLGVGDEELFF. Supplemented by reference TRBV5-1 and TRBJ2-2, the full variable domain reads KAGVTQTPRYLIKTRGQQVTLSCSPISGHRSVSWYQQTPGQGLQFLFEYFSETQRNKGNFPGRFSGRQFSNSRSEMNVSTLELGDSALYLCASSLGVGDEELFFGEGSRLTVL.

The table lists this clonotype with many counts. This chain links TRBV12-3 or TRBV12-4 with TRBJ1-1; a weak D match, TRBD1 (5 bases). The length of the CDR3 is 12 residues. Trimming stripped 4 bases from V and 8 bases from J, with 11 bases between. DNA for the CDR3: TGTGCCAGCAGTTCCGACAGAACAGAAGCTTTCTTT. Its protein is CASSSDRTEAFF.

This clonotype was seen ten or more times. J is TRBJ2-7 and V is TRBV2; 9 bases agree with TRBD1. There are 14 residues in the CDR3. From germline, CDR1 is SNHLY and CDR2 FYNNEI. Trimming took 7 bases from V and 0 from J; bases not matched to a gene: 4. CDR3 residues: CASIPTGGSYEQYF. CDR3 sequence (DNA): TGTGCCAGCATCCCGACAGGGGGCTCCTACGAGCAGTACTTC.

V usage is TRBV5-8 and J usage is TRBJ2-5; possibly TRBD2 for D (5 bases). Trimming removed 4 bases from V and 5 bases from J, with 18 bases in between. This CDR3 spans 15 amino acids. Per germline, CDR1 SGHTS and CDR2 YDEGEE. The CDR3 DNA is TGTGCCAGCAGCGAGGGAAGCATCGGCAAGGAGACCCAGTACTTC. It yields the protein CASSEGSIGKETQYF.

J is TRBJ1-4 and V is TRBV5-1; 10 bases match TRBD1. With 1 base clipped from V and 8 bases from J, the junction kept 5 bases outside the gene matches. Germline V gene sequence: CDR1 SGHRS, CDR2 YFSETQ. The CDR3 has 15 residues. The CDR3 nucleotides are TGCGCCAGCAGCTTGTCGACAGGGGGCGCGGAAAAACTGTTTTTT. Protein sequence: CASSLSTGGAEKLFF.

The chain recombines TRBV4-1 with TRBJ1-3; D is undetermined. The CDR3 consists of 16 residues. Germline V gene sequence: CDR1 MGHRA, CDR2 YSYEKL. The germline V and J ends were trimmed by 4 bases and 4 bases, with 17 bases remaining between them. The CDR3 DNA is TGCGCCAGCAGCCCCACGACGGGGAGAGGAGGAAACACCATATATTTT. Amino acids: CASSPTTGRGGNTIYF.